The sequence of this TCR beta chain was determined in a study of siplizumab effects on memory and regulatory T cells. The study's findings and limits: Memory cells seemed less diverse than naive T cells, which seemed major alloresponse contributors. Confirmation that proliferating Tregs from siplizumab cultures had suppressive function was not obtained. Treg origin accounted for an average of around 69% of mappable alloreactive CD4+ clones with siplizumab and roughly 25% in controls.

Points on this clone: Its antigen remains unknown.

TCRdb keeps only in-frame clones here, not all; method: immunoSEQ multiplex PCR. The table includes around 100,000 clones, about nine tenths detected once. The CDR3 loop spans 15 amino acids. V shed 3 bases and J shed 6 bases, with 15 bases lying between them. Per the germline V gene, CDR1 is LNHNV and CDR2 is YYDKDF (reference sequence). Sequenced input: CD4+ T cells sorted from blood. The rearrangement joins TRBV15 to TRBJ1-5, with D perhaps TRBD1 (5 bases). The origin of this receptor is a human donor in good health. CDR3 sequence: CATSSPNPGGQPQHF. The CDR3 DNA is TGTGCCACCAGCAGCCCAAACCCCGGGGGTCAGCCCCAGCATTTT. The full variable domain, in which reference TRBV15 and TRBJ1-5 provide the parts outside the CDR3, is DAMVIQNPRYQVTQFGKPVTLSCSQTLNHNVMYWYQQKSSQAPKLLFHYYDKDFNNEADTPDNFQSRRPNTSFCFLDIRSPGLGDTAMYLCATSSPNPGGQPQHFGDGTRLSIL.